This is a list of T cell receptor beta chains from one sample in a study of blood T cell repertoires in COVID-19. Here immunoSEQ multiplex PCR was the method, and the copy in TCRdb shows in-frame clones only, minus some. The sample contains a few hundred thousand clones, 82% of which appear only once. The sequencing input was PBMCs or T cells enriched from blood (not recorded which). The source of these receptors is a woman aged 55-69 years who had recovered from COVID-19. The CDR3 runs from the conserved cysteine through the conserved F or W. The order of the fields is J gene, V gene, CDR3 protein.

>TRBJ2-4|TRBV18
CASSPPTGRGEIQYF
>TRBJ2-4|TRBV5-4
CASSLERGNKNIQYF
>TRBJ2-7|TRBV29-1
CSVAWDRAYEQYF
>TRBJ2-5|TRBV18
CASSPDNQETQYF
>TRBJ2-1|TRBV4-1
CASSPGLAGGGAYNEQFF
>TRBJ1-4|TRBV7-2
CASSLGRGGKLFF
>TRBJ1-2|TRBV5-1
CASGGTGDYGYTF
>TRBJ1-4|TRBV7-8
CASSPREGNNEKLFF
>TRBJ2-2|TRBV5-6
CASSLGGRVGNTGELFF
>TRBJ1-2|TRBV3-1/TRBV3-2
CASSQEVRALGGYTF
>TRBJ1-1|TRBV9
CASSYRQGLNTEAFF
>TRBJ2-3|TRBV5-6
CASSRDHRPVDTQYF
>TRBJ1-2|TRBV3-1/TRBV3-2
CASSPQGSYGYTF
>TRBJ1-1|TRBV9
CASSVGGEAFF
>TRBJ1-1|TRBV19
CASSTPRADMNTEAFF
>TRBJ2-7|TRBV5-1
CASSLSGGGVSYEQYF
>TRBJ2-2|TRBV18
CASSRRLAGEHLNPNTGELFF
>TRBJ2-5|TRBV5-6
CASSRVQGGETQYF
>TRBJ1-2|TRBV6-2/TRBV6-3
CASSATGILYGYTF
>TRBJ2-2|TRBV14
CASSPSSRRGELFF
>TRBJ2-3|TRBV5-1
CASSQTGTDTDTQYF
>TRBJ1-3|TRBV2
CASSGDSFNTIYF
>TRBJ1-1|TRBV19
CASSGGTGNTEAFF